The entry below describes one TCR beta chain. Its antigen is not known. The length of the CDR3 is 17 residues. Germline CDR1 reads MNHEY; CDR2 reads SMNVEV (reference sequence). The V gene lost 2 bases and the J gene lost 8 bases, with 22 bases spanning the gap. TCRdb processed the RT-PCR reads anew with MiXCR; each CDR3 protein has one entry. Among approximately 730,000 distinct CDR3 sequences listed, more than 11% were seen once. This record belongs to a study of response to subunit inactivated influenza vaccine. Study-level results: It was the authors' suggestion that each seasonal influenza vaccination recruits few new T cells.

The chain joins TRBV27 to TRBJ2-1; D tentatively fits TRBD1 or TRBD2 (6 bases each). The clonotype was recovered from a man aged 45-60 years who received an inactivated influenza vaccine. Source: PBMCs from blood, taken around two weeks before vaccination. The CDR3 coding sequence is TGTGCCAGCAGTTTAACCCCTGAGGGGGGCTTCATCGATGAGCAGTTCTTC. Protein: CASSLTPEGGFIDEQFF.